Shown below are 19 T cell receptor beta chains from a single sample sequenced in a study of Ad26.COV2.S vaccination and SARS-CoV-2 variants. The treatment was: over 15 received Ad26.COV2.S at low or high dose, single or two shots; several received placebo; per-sample allocation not given. All samples were drawn on day 63, counting from the first vaccine or placebo injection. Some clones are missing from TCRdb's copy, which holds only in-frame ones; the method was immunoSEQ multiplex PCR. The sample has around 500,000 clones; approximately 90% are singletons. This sample comprised peripheral blood, obtained in a trial of Ad26.COV2.S vaccine versus placebo. The receptors derive from a person between 18 and 60 years old who received the Ad26.COV2.S COVID-19 vaccine or a placebo.

The chain links TRBV21-1 to TRBJ2-3; TRBD2, the table's D call, lacks a check against the DNA. TRBV21-1 is recorded as a pseudogene. The CDR3 is 19 amino acids. This CDR3 is CASSWTSDRVEVRTDTQYF. The CDR3 nucleotides read TGTGCCAGCAGCTGGACTAGCGACAGGGTGGAGGTTAGGACAGATACGCAGTATTTT.

The genes are TRBV5-1 and TRBJ2-1; no definite D call. Between the trimmed V and J ends, which lost 7 bases and 9 bases, there was a span of 11 bases. The CDR3 runs 11 residues. Germline V lookup: CDR1 SGHRS, CDR2 YFSETQ. For the CDR3, the DNA is TGCGCCAGCGGATTCCAAGGTGAGCAGTTCTTC. Its protein product is CASGFQGEQFF. The entire variable domain, with the rest obtained from reference TRBV5-1 and TRBJ2-1, is as follows: KAGVTQTPRYLIKTRGQQVTLSCSPISGHRSVSWYQQTPGQGLQFLFEYFSETQRNKGNFPGRFSGRQFSNSRSEMNVSTLELGDSALYLCASGFQGEQFFGPGTRLTVL.

This chain uses TRBV7-2 with TRBJ2-2; D is tentatively TRBD1 or TRBD2 (5 bases each). The CDR3 contains 14 residues. Germline CDR1 SGHTA, CDR2 FQGNSA. The V and J ends lost 7 bases and 6 bases respectively, with 15 bases between them. For the CDR3, the DNA is TGTGCCAGCACCGGGGCCAAGTTCGCCGGGGAGCTGTTTTTT. This sequence encodes CASTGAKFAGELFF. Looking up the rest from reference TRBV7-2 and TRBJ2-2 gives the full variable domain: GAGVSQSPSNKVTEKGKDVELRCDPISGHTALYWYRQSLGQGLEFLIYFQGNSAPDKSGLPSDRFSAERTGGSVSTLTIQRTQQEDSAVYLCASTGAKFAGELFFGEGSRLTVL.

The chain recombines TRBV4-1 with TRBJ2-2, with 8 bases that match TRBD2. The germline V gene has CDR1 MGHRA and CDR2 YSYEKL. The length of the CDR3 is 18 residues. Trimming at V came to 0 bases and at J to 0 bases, leaving 6 bases not matched to a gene. The CDR3 DNA sequence: TGCGCCAGCAGCCAAGATCCAGCGGGGGTCGCGAACACCGGGGAGCTGTTTTTT. Its translation: CASSQDPAGVANTGELFF.

The V call is TRBV10-1, the J call TRBJ1-2, with 7 bases lining up with TRBD1. Germline trimming cut 6 bases from V and 5 bases from J; bases unmatched to any gene: 6. In germline, CDR1 is WNHNN, CDR2 SYGVQD (reference sequence). The CDR3 is made up of 13 amino acids. CDR3 DNA sequence: TGCGCCAGCAGGAATAGGGGGCGGTATGGCTACACCTTC. It translates to CASRNRGRYGYTF.

This chain connects TRBV11-2 to TRBJ2-1; D is ambiguous. The CDR3 is made up of 12 amino acids. Germline CDR1 reads SGHAT; CDR2 reads FQNNGV. V was pared by 2 bases and J by 9 bases, with 8 bases between. CDR3 sequence reads: CASSLSITEQFF. CDR3 nucleotides: TGTGCCAGCAGCTTATCGATCACTGAGCAGTTCTTC.

V is TRBV2 and J is TRBJ1-2; D is perhaps TRBD1 (5 bases). The CDR3 has 13 residues. V lost 3 bases, J lost 5 bases, and 10 bases lay in between. CDR1 is SNHLY, CDR2 FYNNEI, per germline. The CDR3 nucleotides are TGTGCCAGCAGTGACGGCCAGGGATATGGCTACACCTTC. Residues: CASSDGQGYGYTF.

This rearrangement joins TRBV27 to TRBJ2-1; TRBD1 matches at 8 bases. This CDR3 comprises 14 residues. The V segment lost 3 bases and the J segment 5 bases; nucleotides outside the gene matches: 3. The germline V gene encodes CDR1 MNHEY and CDR2 SMNVEV (reference sequence). CDR3 sequence reads: CASSFRTGNNEQFF. The CDR3 nucleotides read TGTGCCAGCAGTTTCCGGACAGGGAACAATGAGCAGTTCTTC.

V usage is TRBV19 and J usage is TRBJ2-7, with D possibly matching TRBD1 (5 bases). The length of the CDR3 is 13 residues. V was cut by 4 bases and J by 2 bases, with 9 bases left in between. From germline, CDR1 is LNHDA and CDR2 SQIVND (reference sequence). The CDR3: CASSKPGPYEQYF. The CDR3 DNA reads as TGTGCCAGTAGTAAGCCAGGGCCCTACGAGCAGTACTTC.

This sequence joins TRBV4-3 and TRBJ2-2; D gene uncertain. Germline CDR1 and CDR2: LGHNA and YSLEER. The CDR3 extends over 13 amino acids. Trimming took off 1 base at V and 6 bases at J, with 6 bases between the two ends. Written as DNA, the CDR3 is TGCGCCAGCAGCCAAGGCCCCGCCGGGGAGCTGTTTTTT. Protein sequence: CASSQGPAGELFF.

The chain carries TRBV7-9 and TRBJ2-1; D possibly corresponds to TRBD1 (9 bases). This CDR3 is built from 15 residues. Per germline, CDR1 SEHNR and CDR2 FQNEAQ (reference sequence). V was shortened by 5 bases and J by 8 bases, with 19 bases between the two germline ends. This chain's CDR3 is CASSTGGGGHYEQFF. Here the CDR3 DNA reads TGTGCCAGCAGCACAGGGGGCGGGGGGCACTATGAGCAGTTCTTC.

V gene TRBV30 combines with J gene TRBJ1-1, with 7 bases identical to TRBD1. Germline lookup yields CDR1 GTSNPN and CDR2 SVGIG (reference sequence). V gave up 3 bases and J gave up 7 bases; unmatched junction bases: 11. The CDR3 has 14 amino acids. The CDR3 reads CAWRGQTDLGEAFF. The CDR3 DNA is TGTGCCTGGAGGGGACAGACGGATCTGGGTGAAGCTTTCTTT.

The rearrangement joins TRBV4-1 to TRBJ1-2; possibly TRBD1 for D (5 bases). This CDR3 region has 16 residues. The V end lost 0 bases, the J end lost 2 bases, and 13 bases lay between the germline ends. Germline V lookup: CDR1 MGHRA, CDR2 YSYEKL. Here the CDR3 reads CASSQDRGVLNYGYTF. In DNA form, the CDR3 reads TGCGCCAGCAGCCAAGATCGAGGGGTGCTGAACTATGGCTACACCTTC.

The chain uses TRBV9 and TRBJ2-5; tentative D call: TRBD1 (5 bases). The CDR3 has 18 amino acids. Germline values: CDR1 SGDLS, CDR2 YYNGEE. The V gene lost 0 bases and the J gene lost 2 bases, with 20 bases spanning the gap. Here the CDR3 reads CASSVGWGSDTVQETQYF. CDR3 sequence (DNA): TGTGCCAGCAGCGTAGGCTGGGGCTCGGACACCGTTCAAGAGACCCAGTACTTC.

The rearrangement joins TRBV6-5 to TRBJ1-4; D is possibly TRBD1 (5 bases). This CDR3 has 15 amino acids. In germline, CDR1 is MNHEY, CDR2 SVGAGI. V was pared by 5 bases and J by 3 bases, with 13 bases between. CDR3 DNA sequence: TGTGCCAGCAGTCACCAGGGTTTTCCTAATGAAAAACTGTTTTTT. Its protein is CASSHQGFPNEKLFF.

V gene TRBV25-1 combines with J gene TRBJ2-7; the match to TRBD2 covers 13 bases. CDR1 is MGHDK and CDR2 is SYGVNS in the germline V gene. V lost 3 bases, J lost 4 bases, and 3 bases stayed unmatched. CDR3 length: 15 residues. This CDR3 is CASSEGGLAGYEQYF. The CDR3 nucleotides are TGTGCCAGCAGTGAGGGGGGACTAGCGGGGTACGAGCAGTACTTC.

V gene TRBV11-2 combines with J gene TRBJ2-4, with a tentative D call TRBD1 (5 bases). Germline loops: CDR1 SGHAT, CDR2 FQNNGV. V was shortened by 4 bases and J by 7 bases, with 26 bases between the two germline ends. This CDR3 has 18 residues. CDR3: CASSSRVRSGPKGNIQYF. The CDR3 nucleotides read TGTGCCAGCAGCTCAAGAGTTCGATCGGGCCCCAAGGGGAACATTCAGTACTTC. Full variable domain (outside the CDR3, taken from reference TRBV11-2 and TRBJ2-4): EAGVAQSPRYKIIEKRQSVAFWCNPISGHATLYWYQQILGQGPKLLIQFQNNGVVDDSQLPKDRFSAERLKGVDSTLKIQPAKLEDSAVYLCASSSRVRSGPKGNIQYFGAGTRLSVL.

The chain links TRBV10-2 to TRBJ1-1, with D hard to call. Germline V lookup: CDR1 WSHSY, CDR2 SAAADI. The CDR3 contains 15 residues. V lost 3 bases and J lost 0, with 11 bases in between. The CDR3 DNA follows: TGCGCCAGCAGTGACTACGGAAGAATGAACACTGAAGCTTTCTTT. It yields the protein CASSDYGRMNTEAFF.

This sequence joins TRBV28 and TRBJ1-2; possibly TRBD1 for D (6 bases). CDR3 length: 14 residues. V shed 3 bases and J shed 7 bases, with 15 bases lying between them. CDR1 and CDR2 (germline): MDHEN, SYDVKM. CDR3 loop: CASSFRQGSFGYTF. The CDR3 coding sequence is TGTGCCAGCAGTTTTCGCCAGGGGTCCTTTGGCTACACCTTC.